This record covers a single T cell receptor beta chain. The antigen is not known. This record comes from a study of T and B cells in COVID-19 patients. As for the study in general: Blood was sampled from COVID-19 patients who were either actively infected or recovered.

TRB was amplified from around 250-500 ng of blood genomic DNA. Study results and caveats: Patients with COVID-19 reportedly showed strongly skewed T cell receptor beta variable and joining gene usage. Blood from mildly ill patients while symptomatic, and early samples from severe cases, were scarce.

Multiplex PCR with BIOMED2 TRB-A/B primer pools amplified TRB rearrangements. From the multiplex PCR reads, TCRdb called clonotypes with MiXCR, one entry per CDR3 protein. The sample lists 1,500 to 2,500 distinct CDR3 sequences; under 25% were seen once. The source is a human donor with active COVID-19. Sequenced material: blood.

The CDR3 sequence: CASSPTGDYGYTF. Here the CDR3 DNA reads TGTGCCAGCAGCCCCACAGGCGACTATGGCTACACCTTC. The V call is TRBV9, the J call TRBJ1-2, with D maybe TRBD1 (5 bases). This CDR3 has 13 residues. Germline-derived CDR1 and CDR2 are SGDLS and YYNGEE. Between the trimmed V and J ends, which lost 4 bases and 3 bases, there was a span of 10 bases.